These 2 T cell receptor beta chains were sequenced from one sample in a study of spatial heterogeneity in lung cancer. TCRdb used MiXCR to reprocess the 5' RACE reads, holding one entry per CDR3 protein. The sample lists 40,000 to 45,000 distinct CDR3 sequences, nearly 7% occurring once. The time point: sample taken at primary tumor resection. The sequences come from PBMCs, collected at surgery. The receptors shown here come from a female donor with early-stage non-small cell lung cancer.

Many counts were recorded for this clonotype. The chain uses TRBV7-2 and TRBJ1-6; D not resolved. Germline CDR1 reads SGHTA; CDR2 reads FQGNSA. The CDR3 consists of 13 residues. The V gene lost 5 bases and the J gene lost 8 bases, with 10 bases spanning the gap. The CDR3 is CASSPFSDSPLHF. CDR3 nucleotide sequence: TGTGCCAGCAGCCCGTTCAGTGATTCACCCCTCCACTTT.

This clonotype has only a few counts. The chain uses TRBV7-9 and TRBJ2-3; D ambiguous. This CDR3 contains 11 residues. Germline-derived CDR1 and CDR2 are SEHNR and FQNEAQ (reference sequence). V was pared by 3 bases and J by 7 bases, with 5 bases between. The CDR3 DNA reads TGTGCCAGCAGCTTTAGTTATACGCAGTATTTT. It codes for CASSFSYTQYF.